These 32 T cell receptor beta chains were sequenced from one sample in a study of T cell repertoires in cytomegalovirus infection. In TCRdb, the reads were re-called with MiXCR into one record per CDR3 protein. The table shows about 180,000 distinct CDR3 sequences, with approximately 15% occurring only once. Material: PBMCs. The receptors stem from a human donor in good health (CMV status not recorded). Some clones in this sample may be carry-over from other donors' samples.

CDR3 sequence: CSVESRQGTNYGYTF. CDR3 bases: TGCAGCGTTGAAAGCCGACAGGGGACAAACTATGGCTACACCTTC. The V and J genes are TRBV29-1 and TRBJ1-2; 8 bases agree with TRBD1. With V trimmed by 2 bases and J by 2 bases, 7 bases remained unmatched. This CDR3 region has 15 residues. Germline V lookup: CDR1 SQVTM, CDR2 ANQGSEA.

This chain connects TRBV2 to TRBJ2-7, with D possibly being TRBD1 (6 bases). V was clipped by 4 bases and J by 2 bases, with 15 bases between them. CDR1 is SNHLY, CDR2 FYNNEI, per germline. The CDR3 covers 15 residues. The DNA of the CDR3 is TGTGCCAGCAGTGTTTTGAGGGGACAAACCTACGAGCAGTACTTC. This encodes CASSVLRGQTYEQYF.

This chain connects TRBV9 to TRBJ2-1, with TRBD1 matching 7 bases. V shed 3 bases, J shed 3 bases, and the junction held 6 bases outside the gene matches. The CDR3 runs to 15 residues. Germline CDR1 reads SGDLS; CDR2 reads YYNGEE. The DNA of the CDR3 is TGTGCCAGCAGCGAGGGGGCGGAGAACTACAATGAGCAGTTCTTC. It is translated as CASSEGAENYNEQFF.

The chain links TRBV7-9 to TRBJ2-7; D might be TRBD2 (5 bases). The CDR3 loop spans 14 amino acids. CDR1 SEHNR and CDR2 FQNEAQ come from the germline V gene (reference sequence). Trimming removed 3 bases at V and 4 bases at J, with 13 bases between. The CDR3 here is CASSFEGSGYEQYF. The CDR3 DNA sequence: TGTGCCAGCAGCTTCGAGGGCAGCGGTTACGAGCAGTACTTC.

This clonotype was seen many times. This rearrangement joins TRBV7-2 to TRBJ2-3; no clear D. The germline gives CDR1 SGHTA, CDR2 FQGNSA. V lost 5 bases, J lost 2 bases, and 8 bases lay in between. There are 13 residues in the CDR3. CDR3 loop: CASSPHLTDTQYF. CDR3 coding DNA: TGTGCCAGCAGCCCCCACCTCACAGATACGCAGTATTTT.

The chain joins TRBV7-2 to TRBJ2-5; D remains ambiguous. V shed 1 base and J shed 4 bases, with 10 bases lying between them. The CDR3 totals 14 residues. The germline V gene encodes CDR1 SGHTA and CDR2 FQGNSA. The CDR3 loop is CASSLGWTTETQYF. CDR3 nucleotide sequence: TGTGCCAGCAGCTTAGGATGGACCACAGAGACCCAGTACTTC.

V usage is TRBV29-1 and J usage is TRBJ2-3; D possibly corresponds to TRBD1 (6 bases). CDR1 SQVTM and CDR2 ANQGSEA come from the germline V gene. The CDR3 spans 14 residues. Deletions cut 8 bases from V and 4 bases from J, with 19 bases between. The chain's CDR3 is CSFLVGGVADTQYF. The CDR3 nucleotides read TGCAGCTTTCTAGTTGGGGGCGTAGCAGATACGCAGTATTTT.

This clonotype was detected ten times or more. The V gene is TRBV7-2, the J gene TRBJ1-3; 9 bases align to TRBD1. Germline values: CDR1 SGHTA, CDR2 FQGNSA. CDR3 size: 17 residues. Unmatched junction bases numbered 4, after V lost 1 base and J lost 0 bases. DNA of the CDR3: TGTGCCAGCAGCTTAGGGGGACAGGGAATCTCTGGAAACACCATATATTTT. Translated, it gives CASSLGGQGISGNTIYF.

This clonotype was counted many times. V and J are TRBV10-3 and TRBJ1-1; D is unresolved. Per germline, CDR1 ENHRY and CDR2 SYGVKD. The CDR3 covers 12 residues. Trimming took 4 bases from V and 1 from J, leaving 4 bases between them. The CDR3 coding sequence is TGTGCCATCAGTGGGCAGAACACTGAAGCTTTCTTT. This gives the protein CAISGQNTEAFF.

This clonotype was detected many times. This chain links TRBV12-3 or TRBV12-4 with TRBJ2-3; 10 bases align to TRBD2. J lost 0 bases, V lost 6 bases, and 12 bases had no gene match. This CDR3 has 18 residues. The CDR3 reads CASSHPSGGRMSTDTQYF. The CDR3 nucleotides are TGTGCCAGCAGCCACCCTAGCGGGGGAAGGATGAGCACAGATACGCAGTATTTT.

This chain connects TRBV3-1 to TRBJ2-3, with 10 bases matching TRBD2. Looked up from germline, CDR1 is LGHDT and CDR2 is YNNKEL (reference sequence). CDR3 length: 15 residues. The ends lost 4 bases at V and 6 bases at J; junction bases unmatched: 7. CDR3 region: CASSRAGGPWDTQYF. The CDR3 coding sequence is TGTGCCAGCAGCCGAGCGGGGGGGCCGTGGGATACGCAGTATTTT.

The chain couples TRBV28 to TRBJ2-7, with D tentatively TRBD2 (6 bases). Trimming pared 3 bases from V and 0 bases from J, leaving 12 bases between. This CDR3 is built from 15 residues. Germline CDR1 and CDR2: MDHEN and SYDVKM. The CDR3: CASSLRGTTSYEQYF. CDR3 in DNA: TGTGCCAGCAGTTTGCGGGGAACAACCTCCTACGAGCAGTACTTC.

The chain links TRBV28 to TRBJ2-2, with 8 bases lining up with TRBD2. This CDR3 contains 15 residues. The germline V gene encodes CDR1 MDHEN and CDR2 SYDVKM. Trimming at V came to 4 bases and at J to 6 bases, leaving 7 bases not matched to a gene. CDR3 DNA: TGTGCCAGCAGTTACCTACGGGGGGGTGCCGGGGAGCTGTTTTTT. Encoded protein: CASSYLRGGAGELFF.

The J gene is TRBJ2-4, the V gene TRBV20-1, with TRBD1 as a possible D gene (5 bases). Germline V lookup: CDR1 DFQATT, CDR2 SNEGSKA (reference sequence). Trimming left V 6 bases short and J 0 bases short, with 12 bases between. This CDR3 spans 14 amino acids. CDR3 DNA: TGCAGTGCCTATGACAGACAAGCCAAAAACATTCAGTACTTC. This sequence encodes CSAYDRQAKNIQYF.

This sequence joins TRBV20-1 and TRBJ2-7; 13 bases fit TRBD2. The J segment lost 3 bases and the V segment lost 6 bases, leaving 5 bases of the junction unmatched. The germline V gene encodes CDR1 DFQATT and CDR2 SNEGSKA (reference sequence). The CDR3 is made up of 14 amino acids. The CDR3: CSARTSGSLYEQYF. The CDR3 coding sequence is TGCAGTGCAAGGACTAGCGGGAGTCTCTACGAGCAGTACTTC.

Ten or more counts support this clonotype. The V call is TRBV7-9, the J call TRBJ2-7; D ambiguous. Looked up from germline, CDR1 is SEHNR and CDR2 is FQNEAQ (reference sequence). Trimming cost V 2 bases and J 2 bases, with 7 bases left between them. This CDR3 is built from 13 residues. CDR3 nucleotide sequence: TGTGCCAGCAGCTTAAACCCAGCCTACGAGCAGTACTTC. Translating gives CASSLNPAYEQYF.

V gene TRBV12-3 or TRBV12-4 combines with J gene TRBJ2-7; D call uncertain. V dropped 3 bases and J dropped 2 bases, with 8 bases sitting between them. CDR3 length equals 13 residues. This chain's CDR3 is CASSLSRAYEQYF. CDR3 nucleotide sequence: TGTGCCAGCAGTTTGAGTCGAGCCTACGAGCAGTACTTC.

The chain recombines TRBV4-1 with TRBJ2-5; D is possibly TRBD1 (5 bases). Germline values: CDR1 MGHRA, CDR2 YSYEKL. The CDR3 has 17 residues. Trimming cost V 4 bases and J 2 bases, with 20 bases left between them. CDR3 residues: CASSPEDADTSQETQYF. As DNA, the CDR3 is TGCGCCAGCAGCCCAGAAGATGCGGACACGTCTCAAGAGACCCAGTACTTC.

The chain joins TRBV7-9 to TRBJ2-5; 7 nucleotides agree with TRBD1. The V segment lost 5 bases and the J segment 1 base; nucleotides outside the gene matches: 7. The CDR3 consists of 15 residues. Germline CDR1 SEHNR, CDR2 FQNEAQ (reference sequence). The CDR3 sequence is CASSPGQVVQETQYF. The CDR3 region has the DNA TGTGCCAGCAGCCCTGGACAGGTGGTCCAAGAGACCCAGTACTTC.

This clonotype was detected many times. The rearrangement uses TRBV7-8 and TRBJ2-1; 7 nucleotides match TRBD2. With V trimmed by 5 bases and J by 0 bases, 7 bases remained unmatched. The CDR3 runs to 16 residues. Germline assignment: CDR1 SGHVS and CDR2 FQNEAQ. The CDR3 bases are TGTGCCAGCAGCCGGGAGGAACTATCCTCCTACAATGAGCAGTTCTTC. The encoded protein is CASSREELSSYNEQFF.

The table lists this clonotype with many counts. V usage is TRBV7-8 and J usage is TRBJ2-3; 10 nucleotides line up with TRBD2. The CDR3 covers 22 residues. Losses at the gene ends were 5 bases for V and 4 bases for J; bases not matched to a gene: 27. The germline V gene has CDR1 SGHVS and CDR2 FQNEAQ. CDR3 DNA: TGTGCCAGCAGCCCCGCGAGACCTGCGACTAGCGGGTTTCATCCCGTGGCAGATACGCAGTATTTT. Translation: CASSPARPATSGFHPVADTQYF. The whole variable domain, filled in from reference TRBV7-8 and TRBJ2-3, reads GAGVSQSPRYKVAKRGQDVALRCDPISGHVSLFWYQQALGQGPEFLTYFQNEAQLDKSGLPSDRFFAERPEGSVSTLKIQRTQQEDSAVYLCASSPARPATSGFHPVADTQYFGPGTRLTVL.

This clonotype has at least ten counts. V is TRBV28 and J is TRBJ1-2; 7 nucleotides agree with TRBD1. The V and J ends lost 8 bases and 7 bases, in that order; junction bases with no gene match: 13. Germline CDR1 MDHEN, CDR2 SYDVKM. This CDR3 has 14 residues. For the CDR3, the DNA is TGTGCCAGCCGGACGACAGGGTTTGGTCTTGGCTACACCTTC. It specifies CASRTTGFGLGYTF.

This clonotype has a handful of counts. The chain links TRBV5-5 to TRBJ1-5; 9 bases align to TRBD1. Trimming cost V 4 bases and J 3 bases; bases outside gene matches: 5. This CDR3 is 15 amino acids long. Germline lookup yields CDR1 SGHKS and CDR2 YYEKEE (reference sequence). The CDR3 loop reads CASSDGQGHNQPQHF. The CDR3, as DNA: TGTGCCAGCAGCGATGGACAGGGGCACAATCAGCCCCAGCATTTT.

This clonotype was picked up many times. One junction end does not reproduce the germline sequence, and a read error may be involved. The rearrangement joins TRBV7-2 to TRBJ2-2; maybe TRBD1 (6 bases). This CDR3 region has 17 residues. The germline V gene encodes CDR1 SGHTA and CDR2 FQGNSA. In DNA, the CDR3 is TGTGCCAGCAGCCCTATTCGTGGGGGCAGGAACGCCGGGGAGCTGTTTTTT. Translated, it gives CASSPIRGGRNAGELFF.

The table lists this clonotype with many counts. Here the CDR3 DNA reads TGCAGTGCTGACCGGGACAGGGGAGGCCACGAGCAGTACTTC. Amino acids: CSADRDRGGHEQYF. The chain recombines TRBV20-1 with TRBJ2-7; 10 positions match TRBD1. Unmatched junction bases numbered 9, after V lost 5 bases and J lost 5 bases. From germline, CDR1 is DFQATT and CDR2 SNEGSKA (reference sequence). This CDR3 is built from 14 residues.

This clonotype was detected a few times. V and J are TRBV7-9 and TRBJ2-5; D is unresolved. The CDR3 spans 14 residues. Germline assignment: CDR1 SEHNR and CDR2 FQNEAQ (reference sequence). Between the trimmed V and J ends, which lost 4 bases and 5 bases, there was a span of 14 bases. The CDR3 protein is CASSWREVRETQYF. The CDR3 DNA reads as TGTGCCAGCAGCTGGAGAGAGGTCCGGGAGACCCAGTACTTC.

This clonotype was found a few times. The chain combines TRBV20-1 with TRBJ2-1, with a weak D call TRBD2 (5 bases). V lost 6 bases to trimming and J lost 1 base, with 19 bases between them. The CDR3 runs 16 residues. Germline assignment: CDR1 DFQATT and CDR2 SNEGSKA (reference sequence). The CDR3 here is CSAYVSRGGSYNEQFF. The CDR3 DNA follows: TGCAGTGCGTACGTGTCGCGCGGAGGTTCCTACAATGAGCAGTTCTTC.

V and J are TRBV28 and TRBJ2-7; 14 bases agree with TRBD2. Trimming at V came to 6 bases and at J to 4 bases, leaving 5 bases not matched to a gene. The CDR3 has 15 residues. The V gene's germline CDR1 is MDHEN and CDR2 SYDVKM. CDR3 DNA: TGTGCCAGCAGGTTGACTAGCGGGAGGGTATACGAGCAGTACTTC. Translation: CASRLTSGRVYEQYF.

This clonotype was seen a few times. This chain connects TRBV28 to TRBJ1-5; D perhaps matches TRBD1 (6 bases). The V end lost 6 bases, the J end lost 9 bases, and 9 bases lay between the germline ends. This CDR3 has 11 amino acids. Per germline, CDR1 MDHEN and CDR2 SYDVKM. CDR3 bases: TGTGCCAGCAGCTTACAGGGGCCCCAGCATTTT. Translated: CASSLQGPQHF.

Only a few counts were recorded for this clonotype. This sequence joins TRBV7-8 and TRBJ2-7; D ambiguous. This CDR3 region has 15 residues. Germline V CDR1 and CDR2: SGHVS, FQNEAQ. Between the trimmed V and J ends, which lost 5 bases and 2 bases, there was a span of 16 bases. The DNA for the CDR3 is TGTGCCAGCAGCGCTCCCAGCGATTACCCCTACGAGCAGTACTTC. It translates to CASSAPSDYPYEQYF. Looking up the rest from reference TRBV7-8 and TRBJ2-7 gives the full variable domain: GAGVSQSPRYKVAKRGQDVALRCDPISGHVSLFWYQQALGQGPEFLTYFQNEAQLDKSGLPSDRFFAERPEGSVSTLKIQRTQQEDSAVYLCASSAPSDYPYEQYFGPGTRLTVT.

Ten or more counts support this clonotype. V is TRBV7-9 and J is TRBJ1-1; a weak D match, TRBD1 (5 bases). Trimming removed 5 bases at V and 7 bases at J, with 20 bases between. Germline V CDR1 and CDR2: SEHNR, FQNEAQ (reference sequence). The CDR3 has 15 residues. CDR3 region: CASSDWTSQRGEAFF. The CDR3 bases are TGTGCCAGCAGCGATTGGACATCCCAAAGGGGTGAAGCTTTCTTT. The full variable domain, in which reference TRBV7-9 and TRBJ1-1 provide the parts outside the CDR3, is DTGVSQNPRHKITKRGQNVTFRCDPISEHNRLYWYRQTLGQGPEFLTYFQNEAQLEKSRLLSDRFSAERPKGSFSTLEIQRTEQGDSAMYLCASSDWTSQRGEAFFGQGTRLTVV.

In this sample, this clonotype turned up many times. The chain couples TRBV7-2 to TRBJ2-5; perhaps TRBD2 as D (6 bases). Germline loops: CDR1 SGHTA, CDR2 FQGNSA. The CDR3 consists of 14 residues. V dropped 5 bases and J dropped 2 bases, with 12 bases sitting between them. CDR3 in amino acids: CASSPGLKQETQYF. For the CDR3, the DNA is TGTGCCAGCAGCCCCGGACTAAAACAAGAGACCCAGTACTTC.